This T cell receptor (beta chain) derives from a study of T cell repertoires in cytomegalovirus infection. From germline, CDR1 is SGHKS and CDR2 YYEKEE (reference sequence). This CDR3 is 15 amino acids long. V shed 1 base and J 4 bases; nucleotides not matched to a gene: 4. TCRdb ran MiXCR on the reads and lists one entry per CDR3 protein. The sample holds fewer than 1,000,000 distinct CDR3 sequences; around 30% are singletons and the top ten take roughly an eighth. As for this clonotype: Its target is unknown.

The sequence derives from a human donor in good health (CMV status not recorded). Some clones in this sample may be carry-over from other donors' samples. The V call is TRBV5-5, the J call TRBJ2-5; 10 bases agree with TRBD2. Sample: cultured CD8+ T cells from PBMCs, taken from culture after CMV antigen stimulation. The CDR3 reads CASSLSSGGLETQYF. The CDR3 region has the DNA TGTGCCAGCAGCTTGTCTAGCGGGGGCCTAGAGACCCAGTACTTC.